Listed below are T cell receptor beta chains from one sample, sequenced in a study of technical replicates of blood from a handful of donors. Using immunoSEQ multiplex PCR, the repertoire was profiled, and TCRdb retains in-frame clones only, with some absent. Among just under 85,000 clones listed, more than 90% were seen once. The sequenced sample consisted of T cells isolated from PBMCs. The receptor set was obtained from a human donor in good health. Each CDR3 is given with its conserved first and last residue. A D gene is named only where the DNA matches it firmly.

v_gene,d_gene,j_gene,CDR3aa
TRBV6-1,-,TRBJ2-7,CASSDLWTEPAGEQYF
TRBV5-5,TRBD1,TRBJ2-5,CASSPWGQGKETQYF
TRBV7-8,TRBD1,TRBJ1-5,CASSIDRGGSNQPQHF
TRBV19,-,TRBJ2-5,CASSPPPSREETQYF
TRBV4-1,-,TRBJ2-2,CASSQEVDPGELFF
TRBV6-1,-,TRBJ1-1,CASSEMSGGEAFF
TRBV11-3,-,TRBJ2-1,CASSSRGRGSYNEQFF
TRBV6-5,TRBD1,TRBJ1-1,CASSYGGGGAFF
TRBV7-8,TRBD1,TRBJ1-1,CASSLVRGLTEAFF
TRBV28,TRBD2,TRBJ2-3,CASSGLAGSDTQYF
TRBV6-1,-,TRBJ1-5,CASMFGRGNQPQHF
TRBV5-1,TRBD2,TRBJ2-7,CASSRGTSGSSQQVYEQYF
TRBV5-1,TRBD2,TRBJ2-2,CASRSSGRGTGELFF
TRBV6-1,TRBD1,TRBJ2-5,CASRGRTGIIETQYF
TRBV19,-,TRBJ1-1,CASSLNRDTEAFF
TRBV4-1,TRBD2,TRBJ2-7,CASSQEGGSYEQYF
TRBV5-1,TRBD2,TRBJ2-1,CASSFSGENEQFF
TRBV13,TRBD1,TRBJ1-2,CASTGQGDPNYGYTF
TRBV28,-,TRBJ1-3,CASSLGAGSGNTIYF
TRBV10-2,TRBD1,TRBJ1-2,CASRTGTEWLYGYTF
TRBV18,-,TRBJ1-2,CASSPDAGINGYTF
TRBV27,TRBD1,TRBJ1-1,CASSLDRAEAFF
TRBV19,-,TRBJ2-7,CASRPHGLGDEQYF
TRBV4-2,TRBD1,TRBJ2-3,CASSPRTGATDTQYF
TRBV11-3,-,TRBJ2-4,CASSLVIRAPDRNIQYF
TRBV9,-,TRBJ1-4,CASSASWGTGEKLFF
TRBV10-2,TRBD1,TRBJ2-1,CASSQPPGQGNNEQFF
TRBV7-9,TRBD2,TRBJ2-3,CASSYRAGESTDTQYF
TRBV10-1,TRBD2,TRBJ2-7,CASSASSGSSGEQYF
TRBV5-1,TRBD1,TRBJ1-3,CASSRGQGYSSGNTIYF
TRBV11-2,-,TRBJ2-7,CASSFGSYEQYF
TRBV6-1,-,TRBJ2-1,CASSEGQILSNEQFF
TRBV9,TRBD2,TRBJ2-7,CASSVAGGPGEQYF
TRBV29-1,-,TRBJ2-4,CSALGGIAKNIQYF
TRBV2,TRBD2,TRBJ2-7,CASRTGTSGSYEQYF
TRBV2,-,TRBJ2-3,CASSERLLAPPYF
TRBV7-9,-,TRBJ2-5,CASSAGQETQYF
TRBV15,TRBD1,TRBJ1-2,CATSRDRTGVGYTF
TRBV10-3,-,TRBJ1-6,CAISENHRVNSPLHF
TRBV11-2,-,TRBJ2-7,CASSFDAWQVVGEQYF
TRBV7-9,-,TRBJ2-7,CASSLVGLATDEQYF
TRBV10-3,-,TRBJ2-2,CAISESGDFNTGELFF